Presented here are 18 T cell receptor beta chains from one specimen sequenced in a study of T cells in Graves' hyperthyroidism and ophthalmopathy. It was RNA transcripts that yielded the amplified TCR beta CDR3 regions. An initial round of RT-PCR targeting the TCR CDR3 relied on the HTBI primer set. Each CDR3 protein gets one entry after TCRdb re-called the multiplex PCR reads with MiXCR. Of 650,000 to 700,000 distinct CDR3 sequences in the sample, roughly 17% were seen once. The sample consisted of blood. Receptor source: a man in his fifties or sixties with Graves' hyperthyroidism.

This clonotype has only a few counts. The chain employs TRBV30 and TRBJ1-5; 8 bases are shared with TRBD1. The CDR3 sequence is 14 residues long. The germline gives CDR1 GTSNPN, CDR2 SVGIG (reference sequence). Trimming cost V 0 bases and J 4 bases; bases outside gene matches: 2. In nucleotides, the CDR3 is TGTGCCTGGAGTGTACGACAGGGGAATCAGCCCCAGCATTTT. This encodes CAWSVRQGNQPQHF.

The chain couples TRBV28 to TRBJ2-7; 9 bases are a match to TRBD1. The CDR3 loop spans 15 amino acids. V was clipped by 9 bases and J by 0 bases; unmatched bases: 9. Germline values: CDR1 MDHEN, CDR2 SYDVKM. The CDR3 spells CASLVGTGSSYEQYF. The CDR3 nucleotides read TGTGCCAGTTTAGTGGGGACAGGGAGCTCCTACGAGCAGTACTTC.

The sample holds a few counts of this clonotype. The chain employs TRBV19 and TRBJ2-7; D is undetermined. The ends were cut back, 1 base at V and 2 bases at J, with 12 bases in the middle. Germline V lookup: CDR1 LNHDA, CDR2 SQIVND (reference sequence). There are 15 residues in the CDR3. The CDR3: CASSIVFTAPYEQYF. CDR3 in DNA: TGTGCCAGTAGTATAGTATTTACAGCCCCCTACGAGCAGTACTTC. Combining the CDR3 with reference TRBV19 and TRBJ2-7 gives the whole variable domain DGGITQSPKYLFRKEGQNVTLSCEQNLNHDAMYWYRQDPGQGLRLIYYSQIVNDFQKGDIAEGYSVSREKKESFPLTVTSAQKNPTAFYLCASSIVFTAPYEQYFGPGTRLTVT.

This clonotype was observed many times. The CDR3 region is CASSSHGGLGLAITYEQYF. The DNA for the CDR3 is TGTGCCAGCAGCTCCCACGGGGGACTGGGACTAGCGATCACCTACGAGCAGTACTTC. The chain carries TRBV11-2 and TRBJ2-7, with 10 bases identical to TRBD2. Germline CDR1 is SGHAT and CDR2 is FQNNGV. This CDR3 region has 19 residues. J gave up 2 bases and V 4 bases, and 17 bases lay outside the gene matches.

The rearrangement joins TRBV5-1 to TRBJ2-7; 9 nucleotides agree with TRBD1. There are 16 residues in the CDR3. CDR1 and CDR2 from the germline V gene are SGHRS and YFSETQ. Trimming took 0 bases from V and 1 from J; bases not matched to a gene: 5. CDR3 nucleotides: TGCGCCAGCAGCTTGGGTCTCGGGACAGGGTCCTACGAGCAGTACTTC. It encodes CASSLGLGTGSYEQYF. The complete variable domain, with remaining parts taken from reference TRBV5-1 and TRBJ2-7, reads KAGVTQTPRYLIKTRGQQVTLSCSPISGHRSVSWYQQTPGQGLQFLFEYFSETQRNKGNFPGRFSGRQFSNSRSEMNVSTLELGDSALYLCASSLGLGTGSYEQYFGPGTRLTVT.

This clonotype showed up just a few times. The rearrangement uses TRBV12-3 or TRBV12-4 and TRBJ2-7; 8 bases are a match to TRBD1. The V segment lost 0 bases and the J segment 5 bases; nucleotides outside the gene matches: 6. The CDR3 is 15 residues long. CDR3 sequence: CASSLATGVSDEQYF. The CDR3 nucleotides read TGTGCCAGCAGTTTAGCGACAGGGGTATCTGACGAGCAGTACTTC.

This clonotype was recorded at least ten times. The rearrangement joins TRBV2 to TRBJ2-7, with D maybe TRBD2 (6 bases). Germline lookup yields CDR1 SNHLY and CDR2 FYNNEI. Between the trimmed V and J ends, which lost 0 bases and 4 bases, there was a span of 16 bases. CDR3 size: 16 residues. The CDR3 bases are TGTGCCAGCAGTGAAGCCCCCCTAGCACTAGCTTACGAGCAGTACTTC. This codes for CASSEAPLALAYEQYF.

Many counts were recorded for this clonotype. The rearrangement joins TRBV28 to TRBJ2-1; 8 bases are shared with TRBD2. The length of the CDR3 is 17 residues. V shed 6 bases and J 4 bases; nucleotides not matched to a gene: 14. Germline assignment: CDR1 MDHEN and CDR2 SYDVKM. Here the CDR3 DNA reads TGTGCCAGCAGACCTGCGACCGGGACTAGTTTTTACAATGAGCAGTTCTTC. It translates to CASRPATGTSFYNEQFF.

This clonotype was observed many times. This chain uses TRBV2 with TRBJ2-5; TRBD2 might be the D (6 bases). CDR1 and CDR2 (germline): SNHLY, FYNNEI. V was shortened by 1 base and J by 2 bases, with 11 bases between the two germline ends. CDR3 length equals 15 residues. The CDR3 protein is CASSEGGTRQETQYF. For the CDR3, the DNA is TGTGCCAGCAGTGAAGGGGGGACTCGTCAAGAGACCCAGTACTTC.

A few counts support this clonotype. V gene TRBV25-1 combines with J gene TRBJ2-2; TRBD1 matches at 10 bases. This CDR3 is 17 amino acids long. V was pared by 6 bases and J by 0 bases, with 7 bases of the junction left unmatched. Germline V gene sequence: CDR1 MGHDK, CDR2 SYGVNS. This CDR3 reads CASRGDRGLPNTGELFF. CDR3 DNA sequence: TGTGCCAGCAGGGGGGACAGGGGACTTCCGAACACCGGGGAGCTGTTTTTT.

In this sample, this clonotype turned up many times. The chain carries TRBV3-1 and TRBJ2-7, with a possible D match to TRBD2 (5 bases). The CDR3 has 14 amino acids. V lost 2 bases and J lost 5, with 13 bases in between. Germline lookup yields CDR1 LGHDT and CDR2 YNNKEL (reference sequence). The CDR3 reads CASSQWEIGDEQYF. The CDR3 bases are TGTGCCAGCAGCCAATGGGAGATCGGGGACGAGCAGTACTTC.

In its sample, this clonotype was seen once. This could be a read error, since a much larger clone is one nucleotide away. The J gene is TRBJ2-1, the V gene TRBV6-2 or TRBV6-3; tentative D call: TRBD1 (6 bases). Germline V CDR1 and CDR2: MNHEY, SVGEGT. The CDR3 totals 13 residues. Trimming took 7 bases from V and 7 from J, leaving 14 bases between them. The CDR3 spells CASKGVGRNEQFF. The DNA of the CDR3 is TGTGCCAGCAAGGGGGTGGGCCGTAATGAGCAGTTCTTC.

This clonotype was observed many times. In nucleotides, the CDR3 is TGTGCCAGCAGTTTCAGGGGATTAGCCAAAAACATTCAGTACTTC. Protein: CASSFRGLAKNIQYF. This sequence joins TRBV28 and TRBJ2-4, with D tentatively TRBD1 (6 bases). With 3 bases removed from V and 0 bases from J, the gap between germline ends came to 9 bases. The CDR3 is made up of 15 amino acids. Germline loops: CDR1 MDHEN, CDR2 SYDVKM.

This clonotype was recorded many times. This chain connects TRBV12-3 or TRBV12-4 to TRBJ2-7; no reliable D call. V lost 3 bases to trimming and J lost 6 bases, with 15 bases between them. The CDR3 contains 14 residues. The CDR3 bases are TGTGCCAGCAGTTTTTCGCGACCGCCGACCGAGCAGTACTTC. As protein: CASSFSRPPTEQYF.

As regards this clonotype: Being one base from a much bigger clone, this may be a read error. This sequence joins TRBV19 and TRBJ1-2; 7 bases fit TRBD1. The CDR3 loop spans 11 amino acids. V shed 9 bases, J shed 4 bases, and the junction held 2 bases outside the gene matches. In germline, CDR1 is LNHDA, CDR2 SQIVND (reference sequence). This chain's CDR3 is CASGTAYGYTF. The DNA for the CDR3 is TGTGCCAGCGGGACAGCCTATGGCTACACCTTC.

There are a few counts of this clonotype. This chain joins TRBV28 and TRBJ2-1, with D possibly matching TRBD2 (6 bases). This CDR3 contains 15 residues. Per the germline V gene, CDR1 is MDHEN and CDR2 is SYDVKM. The V end was cut by 3 bases, the J end by 10 bases, with 19 bases between. This chain's CDR3 is CASSLGRESGQEQFF. CDR3 nucleotide sequence: TGTGCCAGCAGTTTGGGACGAGAGAGCGGGCAGGAGCAGTTCTTC.

Many counts were recorded for this clonotype. The genes are TRBV12-3 or TRBV12-4 and TRBJ2-2; the D gene is possibly TRBD1 (5 bases). There are 12 residues in the CDR3. The V end was cut by 6 bases, the J end by 6 bases, with 8 bases between. The CDR3 is CASREGAGELFF. CDR3 bases: TGTGCCAGCAGAGAAGGGGCCGGGGAGCTGTTTTTT.

In its sample, this clonotype was seen a few times. The chain has TRBV25-1 and TRBJ2-2, with 7 nucleotides matching TRBD2. CDR1 and CDR2 (germline): MGHDK, SYGVNS. V lost 4 bases and J lost 4; bases outside the gene matches: 9. There are 16 residues in the CDR3. CDR3 sequence (DNA): TGTGCCAGCAGTGCTCCCGCTAGCGGATTCACCGGGGAGCTGTTTTTT. This codes for CASSAPASGFTGELFF.